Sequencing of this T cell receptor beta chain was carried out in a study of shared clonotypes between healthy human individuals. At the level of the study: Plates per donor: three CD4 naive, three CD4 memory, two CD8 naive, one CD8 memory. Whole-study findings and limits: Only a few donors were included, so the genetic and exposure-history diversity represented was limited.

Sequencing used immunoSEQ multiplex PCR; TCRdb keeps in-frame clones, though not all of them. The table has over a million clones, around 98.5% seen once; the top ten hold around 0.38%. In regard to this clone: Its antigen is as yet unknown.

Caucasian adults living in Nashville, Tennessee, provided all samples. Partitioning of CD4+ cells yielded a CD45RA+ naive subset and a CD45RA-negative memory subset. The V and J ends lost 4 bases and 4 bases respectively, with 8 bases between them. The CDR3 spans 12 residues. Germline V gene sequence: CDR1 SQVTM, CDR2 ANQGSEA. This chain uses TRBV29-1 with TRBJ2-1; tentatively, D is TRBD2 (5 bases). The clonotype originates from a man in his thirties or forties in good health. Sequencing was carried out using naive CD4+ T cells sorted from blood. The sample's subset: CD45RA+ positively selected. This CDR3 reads CSVGTRYNEQFF. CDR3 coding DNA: TGCAGCGTTGGTACTAGGTACAATGAGCAGTTCTTC.